This TCR beta chain was found in a study of T-cell reconstitution after alpha-beta-depleted transplantation in children. CDR1 and CDR2 from the germline V gene are PRHDT and FYEKMQ (reference sequence). J lost 7 bases, V lost 4 bases, and 12 bases had no gene match. CDR3 length: 15 amino acids. The TCRbeta library incorporated unique molecular identifiers. One entry per CDR3 protein, called by TCRdb with MiXCR from the PCR reads. This table has about 370,000 distinct CDR3 sequences, roughly 20% appearing once. V and J are TRBV13 and TRBJ2-7, with TRBD2 matching 8 bases. The sequence was collected from a human donor who donated a stem cell graft to a child with acute myeloid leukemia. Source: PBMCs from the stem cell graft donor, taken from the stem cell graft. The CDR3 coding sequence is TGTGCCAGCAGCTCCACCTCAGCGGGAGTGGGGGAGCAGTACTTC. Translated, it gives CASSSTSAGVGEQYF. Based on the CDR3 plus reference TRBV13 and TRBJ2-7, the full variable domain is AAGVIQSPRHLIKEKRETATLKCYPIPRHDTVYWYQQGPGQDPQFLISFYEKMQSDKGSIPDRFSAQQFSDYHSELNMSSLELGDSALYFCASSSTSAGVGEQYFGPGTRLTVT.